This T cell receptor (beta chain) was sequenced for a study of T cells after yellow fever vaccination (dated by TCRdb to between 2019 and 2020). A note on the overall study: Libraries from fractions with low cell numbers were prepared with the SMART-Seq v4 Ultra Low Input RNA kit. To follow T-cell clones before and after both primary and booster YFV17D yellow fever vaccination, bulk TCR alpha and beta repertoires underwent longitudinal sequencing. Two healthy male donors, one aged 18 to 30 and one aged 30 to 39 years, were included in the cohort. Blood was collected at multiple timepoints before and after primary and secondary immunization, and bulk PBMC replicates and cell subsets were isolated.

Synthesis of TCR cDNA relied on 5'RACE template switching, a step that introduced a universal primer site along with unique molecular identifiers. Priming for cDNA synthesis came from both the TCR alpha and TCR beta constant segments. Two PCR steps were used to amplify libraries, with sample barcodes and sequencing adapters being added in the second step. Sequencing of libraries was done on Illumina HiSeq 2500 (2x100 bp) or NovaSeq (2x150 bp). The study's processing was this. MIGEC was used to demultiplex reads and collapse the reads into UMI consensus sequences, and MiXCR was used for V(D)J alignment. Clonotypes responding to the vaccine were identified with edgeR on replicate PBMC samples, with the criteria of FDR below 0.01 and a log2 fold change above 5 up to day 15. CD4 or CD8 identity was assigned to each bulk clonotype according to whether the clonotype was present at higher abundance in the sequenced CD4 repertoire or the sequenced CD8 repertoire. TCRdb trimmed the raw reads at Q25, called clones with MiXCR and kept productive beta chains. CDR3 protein sequences are deduplicated, and each keeps its most common genes and DNA. These V and J calls are TCRdb output, not the study's own analysis. The sample table records hundreds of thousands of distinct CDR3 sequences; approximately 13% of these occur just once. The ten top clones hold around 15% of the sample.

Per the publication, the treatment or condition label means: live attenuated yellow fever vaccine strain. Two biological replicates of bulk PBMCs were collected at each blood-draw timepoint. PBMCs were isolated from peripheral blood using a standard Ficoll-Paque protocol. TriZol was used to extract RNA from bulk PBMCs, CD4 and CD8 fractions, and dextramer-positive and dextramer-negative fractions. Paper-wide results and their limitations: A small share of clonotypes was detected in both CD4 and CD8 compartments, with the overlap likely arising from convergent recombination. Computational filtering was needed because FACS-sorted repertoires could contain abundant contaminating clonotypes from the bulk population. After the booster, most of the clones that had expanded following primary vaccination were detected again (roughly 96% of CD4 and around 87% of CD8), which suggests that memory was broadly maintained. Compared with the primary T-cell response, the secondary T-cell response was weaker but faster, peaking on day 5 rather than day 15. Because only a couple of donors were included in the study, the extent to which the findings can be generalized is limited.

For this clonotype: The antigen it binds to is not known. No base quality information exists; no much larger clone differs at one position.

Based on the germline V gene, the CDR1 and CDR2 sequences are SGHTA and FQGNSA. Including cysteine and phenylalanine, the CDR3 has 15 amino acids. Here the CDR3 DNA is all that survives: 45 bases in frame from base 1. V and J lose 1 base and 6 bases, and a span of 13 bases separates them. The input for sequencing was PBMCs, taken on the day of the yellow fever booster vaccination. The V gene is TRBV7-2 and the J gene is TRBJ1-5; TRBD1 is possibly the D segment (6 matching bases). The sequence came from a man aged 25-40 years who received the YFV17D yellow fever vaccine. Read as DNA, the sequence is TGTGCCAGCAGCTTAGATGGGGGGCTGGGTCAGCCCCAGCATTTT. This yields the protein CASSLDGGLGQPQHF. The entire variable domain, with the stretches around the CDR3 drawn from the reference TRBV7-2 and TRBJ1-5 proteins, is GAGVSQSPSNKVTEKGKDVELRCDPISGHTALYWYRQSLGQGLEFLIYFQGNSAPDKSGLPSDRFSAERTGGSVSTLTIQRTQQEDSAVYLCASSLDGGLGQPQHFGDGTRLSIL.